The clone carrying this T cell receptor (beta chain) was seen more than once but under ten times. Antigen specificity is unknown. The data were taken from a study of cytomegalovirus exposure and HLA in healthy donors. Study-level findings and limits: A missense DCLRE1C variant was associated with V- and J-gene trimming of TCR beta chains in a later analysis, and an independent cohort replicated the association. Certain indistinguishable V segments, among them TRBV6-2 and TRBV6-3, were excluded. Earlier analysis found most TCR beta V segments productive about 87% or about 30% of the time.

PCR employed 60 Vbeta and 13 Jbeta primers. Only in-frame clones appear in the TCRdb table, and some are missing; sequencing was by immunoSEQ multiplex PCR. This repertoire shows some 180,000 clones, 75% to 85% found once; its top ten account for about 1.6%. CDR3 length: 15 amino acids. Germline V gene sequence: CDR1 SGHAT, CDR2 FQNNGV. The J segment lost 5 bases and the V segment lost 5 bases, leaving 7 bases of the junction unmatched. The sequence derives from a man aged 18 to 29 in good health and CMV-seronegative. The chain carries TRBV11-2 and TRBJ2-2; 8 nucleotides agree with TRBD2. Material: PBMCs. The CDR3 DNA is TGTGCCAGCAGCACTCTAGCGGGCTTAACCGGGGAGCTGTTTTTT. It specifies CASSTLAGLTGELFF. Looking up the rest from reference TRBV11-2 and TRBJ2-2 gives the full variable domain: EAGVAQSPRYKIIEKRQSVAFWCNPISGHATLYWYQQILGQGPKLLIQFQNNGVVDDSQLPKDRFSAERLKGVDSTLKIQPAKLEDSAVYLCASSTLAGLTGELFFGEGSRLTVL.